Described below is a single T cell receptor (beta chain) sequence and its context. These data originate in a study of T cell changes during pregnancy in multiple sclerosis. Here immunoSEQ multiplex PCR was the method, and the copy in TCRdb shows in-frame clones only, minus some. The sample contains more than 35,000 clones, over 75% of which appear only once. The germline CDR1 and CDR2 sequences are SGHRS and YFSETQ. The CDR3 is 14 residues long. Trimming removed 7 bases at V and 8 bases at J, with 19 bases between. This clonotype was sampled from a female donor in good health, enrolled as a control in a pregnancy study. V and J are TRBV5-1 and TRBJ2-4, with D tentatively TRBD2 (8 bases). This specimen was CD4+ T cells from peripheral blood mononuclear cells, taken in the first trimester of pregnancy. The DNA of the CDR3 is TGCGCCAGCCGATTACCCGGGAGGGGGCACATTCAGTACTTC. It encodes CASRLPGRGHIQYF.